Listed below are T cell receptor beta chains from one sample, sequenced in a study of T-cell reconstitution after alpha-beta-depleted transplantation in children. TCRdb re-called the PCR reads with MiXCR, one entry per CDR3 protein. The sample has approximately 97,000 distinct CDR3 sequences, about 7.5% seen once; the top ten hold 16%. The source was PBMCs, collected before TCRalphabeta/CD19-depleted stem cell transplant. These receptors originate from a boy younger than 10 with acute lymphoblastic leukemia, due to receive a stem cell transplant. Each CDR3 is given with its conserved first and last residue. The D gene is left open where the match is weak. The size of a clone is reported for some rows only, either as once, few or many, or as a class for expanded clones.

cdr3_aa	cdr3_nt	clone_size	cdr3_length	d_call	v_call	j_call
CSAWDRVGPQPQHF	TGCAGTGCTTGGGACAGGGTCGGCCCGCAGCCCCAGCATTTT	-	14	TRBD1	TRBV20-1	TRBJ1-5
CASSRTGHTDTQYF	TGCGCCAGCAGCCGGACAGGGCACACAGATACGCAGTATTTT	few	14	TRBD1	TRBV4-1	TRBJ2-3
CASSFTSEVTDTQYF	TGTGCCAGCAGCTTCACTAGCGAAGTCACAGATACGCAGTATTTT	few	15	TRBD2	TRBV7-2	TRBJ2-3
CSARDLPTSGETQYF	TGCAGTGCTAGAGACCTCCCTACTAGCGGAGAGACCCAGTACTTC	many	15	TRBD2	TRBV20-1	TRBJ2-5
CARRLNWDGTNTEAFF	TGTGCCAGACGACTCAACTGGGACGGTACGAACACTGAAGCTTTCTTT	-	16	-	TRBV2	TRBJ1-1
CASSPQTGGFYTSYGYTF	TGTGCCAGCAGTCCCCAAACAGGGGGCTTCTATACTAGCTATGGCTACACCTTC	-	18	TRBD1	TRBV12-3/TRBV12-4	TRBJ1-2
CASSFPVGTSGANVLTF	TGTGCCAGCAGTTTTCCGGTGGGGACCTCTGGGGCCAACGTCCTGACTTTC	few	17	-	TRBV12-3/TRBV12-4	TRBJ2-6
CASRYMLYGYTF	TGTGCCAGCAGGTACATGTTATATGGCTACACCTTC	-	12	-	TRBV2	TRBJ1-2
CSAREYGDPNNYGYTF	TGCAGTGCTAGAGAGTATGGGGACCCTAACAACTATGGCTACACCTTC	many	16	-	TRBV20-1	TRBJ1-2
CSARIGGHGDTQYF	TGCAGTGCTAGAATCGGGGGGCACGGAGATACGCAGTATTTT	many	14	-	TRBV20-1	TRBJ2-3
CASRQTGVGQPQHF	TGTGCCAGCAGGCAAACAGGGGTGGGTCAGCCCCAGCATTTT	many	14	TRBD1	TRBV6-2/TRBV6-3	TRBJ1-5
CASSLVWVGRGNEQFF	TGCGCCAGCAGCTTGGTCTGGGTGGGGAGGGGCAATGAGCAGTTCTTC	many	16	TRBD2	TRBV5-1	TRBJ2-1
CASSSGRVGTGELFF	TGTGCCAGTTCCTCCGGCAGGGTCGGCACCGGGGAGCTGTTTTTT	-	15	-	TRBV19	TRBJ2-2